The 10 T cell receptor beta chains reported below all come from one sample, sequenced in a study of cytotoxic CD8 clonotypes in ibrutinib-treated CLL. This table comes from immunoSEQ multiplex PCR, and its TCRdb copy is limited to in-frame clones, with some not included. In the table there are some 100,000 clones, about 53% of which are singletons. The sample in question was PBMCs, obtained after 24 months of ibrutinib treatment. These receptors all stem from a human donor with chronic lymphocytic leukemia.

J is TRBJ1-6 and V is TRBV27, with unresolved D. The V gene's germline CDR1 is MNHEY and CDR2 SMNVEV (reference sequence). This CDR3 is built from 14 residues. Trimming left V 8 bases short and J 0 bases short, with 8 bases between. The CDR3 reads CASRSDSYNSPLHF. CDR3 DNA: TGTGCCAGCCGCAGTGACTCCTATAATTCACCCCTCCACTTT.

This clone turned up a few times. V is TRBV19 and J is TRBJ1-5, with D tentatively TRBD1 (6 bases). The germline V gene has CDR1 LNHDA and CDR2 SQIVND (reference sequence). The V and J ends lost 1 base and 9 bases respectively, with 13 bases between them. The CDR3 is made up of 14 amino acids. The CDR3 spells CASSIGGTSPPQHF. The CDR3 DNA reads TGTGCCAGTAGTATAGGTGGGACAAGCCCGCCCCAGCATTTT. The whole variable domain, filled in from reference TRBV19 and TRBJ1-5, reads DGGITQSPKYLFRKEGQNVTLSCEQNLNHDAMYWYRQDPGQGLRLIYYSQIVNDFQKGDIAEGYSVSREKKESFPLTVTSAQKNPTAFYLCASSIGGTSPPQHFGDGTRLSIL.

The rearrangement joins TRBV29-1 to TRBJ2-2; D unresolved. Looked up from germline, CDR1 is SQVTM and CDR2 is ANQGSEA. V lost 2 bases and J 4 bases, leaving 8 bases between the germline ends. This CDR3 region has 13 residues. The CDR3 sequence: CSVENPATGELFF. CDR3 sequence (DNA): TGCAGCGTTGAAAATCCAGCCACCGGGGAGCTGTTTTTT.

The rearrangement joins TRBV10-3 to TRBJ2-5, with TRBD1 as a possible D gene (6 bases). The CDR3 sequence is 14 residues long. V shed 6 bases and J shed 3 bases, with 14 bases lying between them. Germline assignment: CDR1 ENHRY and CDR2 SYGVKD. The CDR3 loop reads CAISLQAGEETQYF. The DNA for the CDR3 is TGTGCCATCAGCCTTCAGGCAGGGGAAGAGACCCAGTACTTC.

V and J are TRBV19 and TRBJ2-7; 7 bases agree with TRBD1. This CDR3 is 16 amino acids long. Losses at the gene ends were 5 bases for V and 1 base for J; bases not matched to a gene: 11. Germline-derived CDR1 and CDR2 are LNHDA and SQIVND (reference sequence). The CDR3 reads CASSSKTGRASYEQYF. The CDR3 DNA follows: TGTGCCAGTAGTTCCAAGACAGGGCGAGCATCCTACGAGCAGTACTTC.

The chain recombines TRBV30 with TRBJ1-1; tentatively, D is TRBD1 (5 bases). The germline V gene encodes CDR1 GTSNPN and CDR2 SVGIG (reference sequence). There are 14 residues in the CDR3. The V end lost 5 bases, the J end lost 5 bases, and 18 bases lay between the germline ends. The CDR3 region is CAWLGWGGGTEAFF. In DNA form, the CDR3 reads TGTGCCTGGCTAGGATGGGGGGGTGGAACTGAAGCTTTCTTT. Full variable domain (rest looked up from reference TRBV30 and TRBJ1-1): SQTIHQWPATLVQPVGSPLSLECTVEGTSNPNLYWYRQAAGRGLQLLFYSVGIGQISSEVPQNLSASRPQDRQFILSSKKLLLSDSGFYLCAWLGWGGGTEAFFGQGTRLTVV.

The gene calls are TRBV5-1 and TRBJ2-3; 13 bases are shared with TRBD2. Germline V gives CDR1 SGHRS, CDR2 YFSETQ. Trimming cost V 3 bases and J 0 bases; bases outside gene matches: 7. There are 18 residues in the CDR3. The CDR3 sequence is CASSSGTSGVTSTDTQYF. The CDR3 DNA reads TGCGCCAGCAGCTCCGGGACTAGCGGGGTCACGAGCACAGATACGCAGTATTTT. The entire variable domain, with the rest obtained from reference TRBV5-1 and TRBJ2-3, is as follows: KAGVTQTPRYLIKTRGQQVTLSCSPISGHRSVSWYQQTPGQGLQFLFEYFSETQRNKGNFPGRFSGRQFSNSRSEMNVSTLELGDSALYLCASSSGTSGVTSTDTQYFGPGTRLTVL.

J is TRBJ2-7 and V is TRBV6-6, with TRBD1 matching 7 bases. Germline CDR1 reads MNHNY; CDR2 reads SVGAGI (reference sequence). Losses at the gene ends were 5 bases for V and 2 bases for J; bases not matched to a gene: 3. CDR3 length equals 13 residues. CDR3 sequence reads: CASSRDSTYEQYF. The CDR3 DNA is TGTGCCAGCAGTCGGGACAGTACCTACGAGCAGTACTTC.

This clone was counted once. The rearrangement links TRBV30 to TRBJ2-1; D gene uncertain. V shed 0 bases and J shed 8 bases, with 17 bases lying between them. Germline-derived CDR1 and CDR2 are GTSNPN and SVGIG (reference sequence). This CDR3 region has 15 residues. The CDR3 coding sequence is TGTGCCTGGAGTGTCTGGGGTGGGTTTAGTCATGAGCAGTTCTTC. Translating gives CAWSVWGGFSHEQFF.

This clone was recorded a few times. V usage is TRBV29-1 and J usage is TRBJ1-1; D call uncertain. Germline CDR1 and CDR2: SQVTM and ANQGSEA. The V gene lost 7 bases and the J gene lost 4 bases, with 16 bases spanning the gap. The CDR3 is 13 residues long. The CDR3 DNA reads as TGCAGCGCTGGCACCGGAGGAGGCACTGAAGCTTTCTTT. Translated: CSAGTGGGTEAFF.